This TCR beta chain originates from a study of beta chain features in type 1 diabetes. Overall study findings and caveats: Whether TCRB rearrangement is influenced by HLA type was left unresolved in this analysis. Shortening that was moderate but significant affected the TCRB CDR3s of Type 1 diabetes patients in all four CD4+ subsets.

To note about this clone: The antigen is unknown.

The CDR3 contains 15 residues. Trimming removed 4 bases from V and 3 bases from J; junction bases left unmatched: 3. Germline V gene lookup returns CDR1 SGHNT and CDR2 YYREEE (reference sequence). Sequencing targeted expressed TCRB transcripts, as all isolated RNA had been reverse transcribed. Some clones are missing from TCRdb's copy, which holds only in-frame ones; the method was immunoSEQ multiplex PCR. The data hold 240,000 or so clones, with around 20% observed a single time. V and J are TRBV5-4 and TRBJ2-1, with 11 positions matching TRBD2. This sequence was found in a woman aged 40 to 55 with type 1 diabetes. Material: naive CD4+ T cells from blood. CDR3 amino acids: CASSPGTSGYNEQFF. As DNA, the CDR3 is TGTGCCAGCAGCCCAGGGACTAGCGGCTACAATGAGCAGTTCTTC.